Listed below are T cell receptor beta chains from one sample, sequenced in a study of shared clonotypes between healthy human individuals. Sequencing used immunoSEQ multiplex PCR; TCRdb keeps in-frame clones, though not all of them. The data show 2.5 million or so clones, around 90% seen once. Sequenced material: naive CD4+ T cells sorted from blood. The receptors were gathered from a man between 18 and 29 years old in good health. The CDR3 runs from the conserved cysteine through the conserved F or W. The order of the fields is D gene, V gene, J gene, clone size, CDR3 protein, CDR3 DNA. A D gene is named only where the DNA matches it firmly. Clone size is stated in some rows and not others, as once, few, many or a class when expanded.

d_call: -
v_call: TRBV27
j_call: TRBJ1-1
clone_size: -
cdr3_aa: CASSFSGKAAEAFF
cdr3_nt: TGTGCCAGCAGTTTTTCCGGGAAGGCGGCTGAAGCTTTCTTT

d_call: -
v_call: TRBV4-1
j_call: TRBJ1-1
clone_size: -
cdr3_aa: CASSQDYQLRDTEAFF
cdr3_nt: TGCGCCAGCAGCCAAGATTACCAATTGAGGGACACTGAAGCTTTCTTT

d_call: -
v_call: TRBV6-5
j_call: TRBJ1-1
clone_size: -
cdr3_aa: CASSSNRVTEAFF
cdr3_nt: TGTGCCAGCAGTTCGAACAGGGTCACTGAAGCTTTCTTT

d_call: TRBD2
v_call: TRBV4-3
j_call: TRBJ2-5
clone_size: -
cdr3_aa: CASSRSGGAEETQYF
cdr3_nt: TGCGCCAGCAGCCGGTCGGGGGGGGCTGAAGAGACCCAGTACTTC

d_call: -
v_call: TRBV5-1
j_call: TRBJ2-7
clone_size: -
cdr3_aa: CASSVGPGVYEQYF
cdr3_nt: TGCGCCAGCAGCGTCGGGCCAGGAGTCTACGAGCAGTACTTC

d_call: -
v_call: TRBV7-2
j_call: TRBJ1-1
clone_size: -
cdr3_aa: CASSLLTGTEAFF
cdr3_nt: TGTGCCAGCAGCTTACTGACGGGCACTGAAGCTTTCTTT

d_call: -
v_call: TRBV30
j_call: TRBJ2-5
clone_size: -
cdr3_aa: CAWSDSAAETQYF
cdr3_nt: TGTGCCTGGAGTGATAGCGCAGCAGAGACCCAGTACTTC

d_call: -
v_call: TRBV28
j_call: TRBJ2-7
clone_size: -
cdr3_aa: CASSPPGGSSYEQYF
cdr3_nt: TGTGCCAGCAGTCCACCGGGCGGGTCCTCCTACGAGCAGTACTTC

d_call: -
v_call: TRBV6-1
j_call: TRBJ1-5
clone_size: few
cdr3_aa: CASSPDRYQPQHF
cdr3_nt: TGTGCCAGCAGTCCTGACAGGTATCAGCCCCAGCATTTT

d_call: -
v_call: TRBV2
j_call: TRBJ1-5
clone_size: once
cdr3_aa: CASSEDVSLYQPQHF
cdr3_nt: TGTGCCAGCAGTGAAGACGTCAGTCTTTATCAGCCCCAGCATTTT

d_call: -
v_call: TRBV18
j_call: TRBJ2-7
clone_size: -
cdr3_aa: CASSRGTDYEQYF
cdr3_nt: TGTGCCAGCTCACGCGGGACTGACTACGAGCAGTACTTC

d_call: -
v_call: TRBV15
j_call: TRBJ2-6
clone_size: -
cdr3_aa: CATSRGRVLAGANVLTF
cdr3_nt: TGTGCCACCAGCAGGGGCAGGGTATTGGCTGGGGCCAACGTCCTGACTTTC

d_call: TRBD1
v_call: TRBV19
j_call: TRBJ1-5
clone_size: -
cdr3_aa: CASSINQWAGGSRNQPQHF
cdr3_nt: TGTGCCAGTAGTATAAACCAATGGGCAGGGGGCTCACGCAATCAGCCCCAGCATTTT

d_call: -
v_call: TRBV29-1
j_call: TRBJ1-1
clone_size: -
cdr3_aa: CSVEGDTEAFF
cdr3_nt: TGCAGCGTTGAGGGAGACACTGAAGCTTTCTTT

d_call: -
v_call: TRBV15
j_call: TRBJ2-7
clone_size: -
cdr3_aa: CATSRGAFSYEQYF
cdr3_nt: TGTGCCACCAGCAGAGGGGCGTTTTCCTACGAGCAGTACTTC

d_call: -
v_call: TRBV4-1
j_call: TRBJ2-5
clone_size: -
cdr3_aa: CASSSGQLQETQYF
cdr3_nt: TGCGCCAGCAGTTCCGGACAGCTCCAAGAGACCCAGTACTTC

d_call: TRBD1
v_call: TRBV6-1
j_call: TRBJ2-7
clone_size: -
cdr3_aa: CASSVRQGPPYEQYF
cdr3_nt: TGTGCCAGCAGTGTTAGACAGGGGCCCCCCTACGAGCAGTACTTC

d_call: TRBD1
v_call: TRBV11-2
j_call: TRBJ2-5
clone_size: -
cdr3_aa: CASSLGGGKETQYF
cdr3_nt: TGTGCCAGCAGCTTAGGAGGGGGCAAAGAGACCCAGTACTTC

d_call: TRBD2
v_call: TRBV2
j_call: TRBJ2-7
clone_size: -
cdr3_aa: CASSPGLANTGGYEQYF
cdr3_nt: TGTGCCAGTTCTCCGGGACTAGCGAACACGGGGGGCTACGAGCAGTACTTC

d_call: -
v_call: TRBV6-6
j_call: TRBJ2-7
clone_size: -
cdr3_aa: CASSGHRLGYEQYF
cdr3_nt: TGTGCCAGCAGTGGACACAGACTGGGCTACGAGCAGTACTTC

d_call: -
v_call: TRBV6-6
j_call: TRBJ1-5
clone_size: -
cdr3_aa: CASSYPDQPQHF
cdr3_nt: TGTGCCAGCAGTTACCCGGATCAGCCCCAGCATTTT

d_call: TRBD2
v_call: TRBV7-8
j_call: TRBJ2-7
clone_size: -
cdr3_aa: CASSLLGLAGVEQYF
cdr3_nt: TGTGCCAGCAGCTTACTAGGACTAGCGGGGGTCGAGCAGTACTTC

d_call: -
v_call: TRBV2
j_call: TRBJ1-1
clone_size: -
cdr3_aa: CASSEVGLYTEAFF
cdr3_nt: TGTGCCAGCAGTGAAGTAGGGCTTTACACTGAAGCTTTCTTT

d_call: -
v_call: TRBV6-1
j_call: TRBJ2-7
clone_size: -
cdr3_aa: CASSEGGTGYEQYF
cdr3_nt: TGTGCCAGCAGTGAAGGGGGGACGGGCTACGAGCAGTACTTC

d_call: TRBD2
v_call: TRBV19
j_call: TRBJ2-2
clone_size: -
cdr3_aa: CAGLAGETGELFF
cdr3_nt: TGTGCCGGTCTAGCGGGGGAAACCGGGGAGCTGTTTTTT

d_call: TRBD2
v_call: TRBV7-3
j_call: TRBJ2-3
clone_size: -
cdr3_aa: CASSLGPWDYRTDTQYF
cdr3_nt: TGTGCCAGCAGCTTAGGCCCCTGGGACTACCGCACAGATACGCAGTATTTT

d_call: -
v_call: TRBV6-6
j_call: TRBJ2-1
clone_size: -
cdr3_aa: CASSGGTLWNEQFF
cdr3_nt: TGTGCCAGCAGTGGGGGGACTTTATGGAATGAGCAGTTCTTC

d_call: TRBD1
v_call: TRBV6-6
j_call: TRBJ1-2
clone_size: -
cdr3_aa: CASNGQGRNYGYTF
cdr3_nt: TGTGCCAGCAACGGACAGGGGCGTAACTATGGCTACACCTTC

d_call: -
v_call: TRBV25-1
j_call: TRBJ2-3
clone_size: -
cdr3_aa: CASSLDLNTDTQYF
cdr3_nt: TGTGCCAGCAGTCTCGACCTAAACACAGATACGCAGTATTTT

d_call: -
v_call: TRBV4-3
j_call: TRBJ2-7
clone_size: once
cdr3_aa: CASSQEWGLGGEQYF
cdr3_nt: TGCGCCAGCAGCCAAGAATGGGGATTAGGGGGCGAGCAGTACTTC

d_call: -
v_call: TRBV7-8
j_call: TRBJ1-3
clone_size: -
cdr3_aa: CASSFNGNTIYF
cdr3_nt: TGTGCCAGCAGCTTTAACGGAAACACCATATATTTT

d_call: -
v_call: TRBV29-1
j_call: TRBJ1-4
clone_size: -
cdr3_aa: CSVEVSANEKLFF
cdr3_nt: TGCAGCGTTGAAGTTTCAGCCAATGAAAAACTGTTTTTT

d_call: -
v_call: TRBV9
j_call: TRBJ1-2
clone_size: -
cdr3_aa: CASSPRQIIYGYTF
cdr3_nt: TGTGCCAGCAGCCCACGGCAGATAATCTATGGCTACACCTTC

d_call: TRBD1
v_call: TRBV18
j_call: TRBJ2-1
clone_size: -
cdr3_aa: CASSPIVPGTGVYNEQFF
cdr3_nt: TGTGCCAGCTCACCAATCGTTCCCGGGACAGGGGTATACAATGAGCAGTTCTTC

d_call: -
v_call: TRBV5-1
j_call: TRBJ1-5
clone_size: -
cdr3_aa: CASSLAQDRLYSNQPQHF
cdr3_nt: TGCGCCAGCAGCTTGGCCCAAGACAGACTATATAGCAATCAGCCCCAGCATTTT

d_call: -
v_call: TRBV18
j_call: TRBJ2-6
clone_size: -
cdr3_aa: CASSPPGDPYSGANVLTF
cdr3_nt: TGTGCCAGCTCACCTCCCGGGGATCCCTACTCTGGGGCCAACGTCCTGACTTTC

d_call: TRBD1
v_call: TRBV19
j_call: TRBJ1-5
clone_size: once
cdr3_aa: CASSPGTGVNQPQHF
cdr3_nt: TGTGCCAGTAGTCCCGGGACAGGGGTCAATCAGCCCCAGCATTTT

d_call: TRBD1
v_call: TRBV28
j_call: TRBJ2-7
clone_size: once
cdr3_aa: CASSPPGTGRREQYF
cdr3_nt: TGTGCCAGCAGCCCTCCCGGGACAGGCAGAAGGGAGCAGTACTTC

d_call: TRBD1
v_call: TRBV6-5
j_call: TRBJ1-2
clone_size: -
cdr3_aa: CASSSPGQGVGGYTF
cdr3_nt: TGTGCCAGCAGTTCCCCGGGACAGGGTGTAGGTGGCTACACCTTC

d_call: -
v_call: TRBV30
j_call: TRBJ1-5
clone_size: few
cdr3_aa: CAWSVLWTVRNQPQHF
cdr3_nt: TGTGCCTGGAGTGTACTATGGACAGTTCGCAATCAGCCCCAGCATTTT

d_call: -
v_call: TRBV9
j_call: TRBJ1-1
clone_size: once
cdr3_aa: CASSVDDAGSRNTEAFF
cdr3_nt: TGTGCCAGCAGCGTAGATGACGCGGGGTCAAGAAACACTGAAGCTTTCTTT

d_call: -
v_call: TRBV7-9
j_call: TRBJ2-7
clone_size: -
cdr3_aa: CASSFGRTDSYEQYF
cdr3_nt: TGTGCCAGCAGCTTCGGACGTACGGATTCCTACGAGCAGTACTTC

d_call: -
v_call: TRBV28
j_call: TRBJ1-2
clone_size: once
cdr3_aa: CASSFPPGTSRVYGYTF
cdr3_nt: TGTGCCAGCAGTTTCCCTCCAGGAACTTCTCGAGTCTATGGCTACACCTTC

d_call: -
v_call: TRBV28
j_call: TRBJ1-6
clone_size: -
cdr3_aa: CASTPRPALVSPLHF
cdr3_nt: TGTGCCAGCACCCCCAGGCCGGCCCTCGTTTCACCCCTCCACTTT

d_call: -
v_call: TRBV5-1
j_call: TRBJ1-4
clone_size: -
cdr3_aa: CASSVSFNEKLFF
cdr3_nt: TGCGCCAGCAGCGTCAGCTTTAATGAAAAACTGTTTTTT

d_call: -
v_call: TRBV30
j_call: TRBJ2-2
clone_size: -
cdr3_aa: CAWRQGNTGELFF
cdr3_nt: TGTGCCTGGAGACAGGGAAACACCGGGGAGCTGTTTTTT

d_call: TRBD2
v_call: TRBV5-1
j_call: TRBJ2-1
clone_size: -
cdr3_aa: CASSSGSSGYNEQFF
cdr3_nt: TGCGCCAGCAGCTCTGGGTCTAGCGGCTACAATGAGCAGTTCTTC

d_call: TRBD2
v_call: TRBV5-1
j_call: TRBJ2-7
clone_size: -
cdr3_aa: CASARGGDSYEQYF
cdr3_nt: TGCGCCAGCGCCCGGGGGGGAGACTCCTACGAGCAGTACTTC